This T cell receptor beta chain derives from a study of regulatory T cells in long-lasting Graves disease. CDR3 length: 15 residues. V gave up 1 base and J gave up 2 bases, with 12 bases separating them. Germline CDR1 and CDR2: SGHRS and YFSETQ. Relying on iRepertoire HTBI primers and Arm-PCR of CDR3 regions, the team built TCR beta libraries. TCRdb reanalysed the multiplex PCR reads using MiXCR and keeps one entry per CDR3 protein. The sample includes 400,000 to 500,000 distinct CDR3 sequences, around 20% seen only once; the top ten take 7.8%. Time point of the sample: persistent/refractory GD, antithyroid drugs over 5 years with positive TRAb. Isolated PBMC RNA provided the starting material for the TCR library.

The origin of this receptor is a female donor with Graves disease. The starting material was peripheral blood mononuclear cells (PBMCs), obtained when the disease was refractory, from a patient treated with antithyroid drugs. The genes are TRBV5-1 and TRBJ1-2; D is uncertain. The CDR3, as DNA: TGCGCCAGCAGCTTGATTGGCAGCCAGAACTATGGCTACACCTTC. Translated, it gives CASSLIGSQNYGYTF.